What follows are 14 T cell receptor beta chains derived from one specimen sequenced in a study of T cell repertoires in cytomegalovirus infection (dated by TCRdb to the late 2010s). The data were produced on an Illumina HiSeq 1500. The public reads were run again by TCRdb, first through fastp at Q25 and then through MiXCR, and only productive beta chains were kept. Every CDR3 protein is listed once, alongside the most common genes and DNA of its rows. The sample table shows just under 550,000 distinct CDR3 sequences, and about 26% are seen once. The ten biggest clones cover about 12% of the sample. Sequencing used PBMCs. Every receptor here comes from a human donor in good health (CMV status not recorded). Some clones in this sample may be carry-over from other donors' samples.

In this sample, this clonotype turned up many times. This sequence joins TRBV7-2 and TRBJ1-2; D is possibly TRBD1 (6 bases). Deletions cut 3 bases from V and 5 bases from J, with 13 bases between. The CDR3 sequence is 14 residues long. Germline CDR1 SGHTA, CDR2 FQGNSA. The CDR3 region has the DNA TGTGCCAGCAGCTTCGGGGGGCGGTTGTATGGCTACACCTTC. Its protein product is CASSFGGRLYGYTF.

The sample holds many counts of this clonotype. The chain links TRBV7-2 to TRBJ2-4, with 7 bases lining up with TRBD2. CDR1 SGHTA and CDR2 FQGNSA come from the germline V gene. This CDR3 contains 14 residues. V lost 4 bases and J lost 10; bases outside the gene matches: 10. CDR3 in amino acids: CASSSEPGLSIQYF. CDR3 coding DNA: TGTGCCAGCAGCTCCGAGCCGGGACTATCAATTCAGTACTTC.

This clonotype was detected many times. The chain links TRBV7-2 to TRBJ2-5; tentative D call: TRBD1 (6 bases). Deletions cut 6 bases from V and 5 bases from J, with 13 bases between. The CDR3 is 13 residues long. The germline CDR1 and CDR2 sequences are SGHTA and FQGNSA. CDR3 sequence: CASSRGISETQYF. In DNA form, the CDR3 reads TGTGCCAGCAGTAGGGGGATTAGTGAGACCCAGTACTTC.

The table lists this clonotype with a few counts. The rearrangement uses TRBV10-3 and TRBJ1-5, with unresolved D. Germline CDR1 ENHRY, CDR2 SYGVKD. Trimming stripped 3 bases from V and 0 bases from J, with 6 bases between. The CDR3 covers 14 residues. This CDR3 reads CAISDDTSNQPQHF. The CDR3 bases are TGTGCCATCAGTGACGACACTAGCAATCAGCCCCAGCATTTT.

This clonotype turned up a few times. This rearrangement joins TRBV29-1 to TRBJ1-3; TRBD1 aligns across 9 bases. The ends lost 4 bases at V and 3 bases at J; junction bases unmatched: 4. The CDR3 spans 14 residues. Germline V lookup: CDR1 SQVTM, CDR2 ANQGSEA. This CDR3 is CSVVQGAFGNTIYF. The CDR3 DNA reads as TGCAGCGTTGTACAGGGGGCGTTTGGAAACACCATATATTTT.

This clonotype came up a few times. The V and J genes are TRBV4-2 and TRBJ2-5; 7 bases agree with TRBD2. CDR3 length equals 16 residues. With 4 bases clipped from V and 2 bases from J, the junction kept 10 bases outside the gene matches. The germline V gene encodes CDR1 LGHNA and CDR2 YNFKEQ. The CDR3 sequence: CASSRTGGGPQETQYF. CDR3 bases: TGTGCCAGCAGCCGGACGGGGGGAGGGCCTCAAGAGACCCAGTACTTC.

As for this clonotype: This sequence may be a read error, since a much larger clone differs from it by one base. The chain joins TRBV7-2 to TRBJ2-2; TRBD2 is a possible D gene (6 bases). CDR1 SGHTA and CDR2 FQGNSA come from the germline V gene. The CDR3 totals 15 residues. DNA for the CDR3: TGTGCCAGCAGCCCGATACTAGGTGGCACCGGGGGGCTGTTTTTT. Translation gives CASSPILGGTGGLFF. Supplemented by reference TRBV7-2 and TRBJ2-2, the full variable domain reads GAGVSQSPSNKVTEKGKDVELRCDPISGHTALYWYRQSLGQGLEFLIYFQGNSAPDKSGLPSDRFSAERTGGSVSTLTIQRTQQEDSAVYLCASSPILGGTGGLFFGEGSRLTVL.

This clonotype was counted ten times or more. V is TRBV7-2 and J is TRBJ2-2, with D perhaps matching TRBD2 (5 bases). V lost 5 bases and J lost 8, with 21 bases in between. The CDR3 loop spans 16 amino acids. Germline values: CDR1 SGHTA, CDR2 FQGNSA. CDR3 sequence reads: CASSRHRGAVRGELFF. The CDR3 region has the DNA TGTGCCAGCAGCCGCCACCGGGGAGCGGTTCGTGGGGAGCTGTTTTTT.

This clonotype was observed a handful of times. The chain joins TRBV28 to TRBJ2-5; D might be TRBD1 (5 bases). This CDR3 has 15 residues. The germline CDR1 and CDR2 sequences are MDHEN and SYDVKM. V lost 6 bases to trimming and J lost 2 bases, with 16 bases between them. The CDR3 protein is CASRPKPGLQETQYF. CDR3 sequence (DNA): TGTGCCAGCAGACCAAAACCAGGGTTACAAGAGACCCAGTACTTC. Looking up the rest from reference TRBV28 and TRBJ2-5 gives the full variable domain: DVKVTQSSRYLVKRTGEKVFLECVQDMDHENMFWYRQDPGLGLRLIYFSYDVKMKEKGDIPEGYSVSREKKERFSLILESASTNQTSMYLCASRPKPGLQETQYFGPGTRLLVL.

The chain is built from TRBV28 and TRBJ1-2; 10 nucleotides line up with TRBD1. J gave up 7 bases and V 3 bases, and 8 bases lay outside the gene matches. Germline CDR1 is MDHEN and CDR2 is SYDVKM. The CDR3 sequence is 15 residues long. Here the CDR3 DNA reads TGTGCCAGCAGTTTCCCAGGACAGGGGGAGGCTGGCTACACCTTC. Residues: CASSFPGQGEAGYTF.

The V and J genes are TRBV28 and TRBJ2-3, with D unclear. Germline CDR1 is MDHEN and CDR2 is SYDVKM. Trimming removed 3 bases at V and 0 bases at J, with 7 bases between. The CDR3 has 14 amino acids. CDR3 loop: CASSLPASTDTQYF. The CDR3 DNA follows: TGTGCCAGCAGTTTGCCAGCTAGCACAGATACGCAGTATTTT.

This clonotype was counted between two and nine times. As DNA, the CDR3 is TGTGCCAGCTCACCACTCATTCCGGGGGTTTCTCCCTACGAGCAGTACTTC. Translation gives CASSPLIPGVSPYEQYF. The chain combines TRBV18 with TRBJ2-7; a possible D gene is TRBD2 (6 bases). The CDR3 has 17 amino acids. CDR1 is KGHSH and CDR2 is LQKENI in the germline V gene. The germline V and J ends were trimmed by 1 base and 2 bases, with 18 bases remaining between them.

This clonotype has only a few counts. The gene calls are TRBV20-1 and TRBJ1-5; no reliable D call. This CDR3 comprises 15 residues. V dropped 0 bases and J dropped 4 bases, with 13 bases sitting between them. Germline V gives CDR1 DFQATT, CDR2 SNEGSKA (reference sequence). The CDR3 sequence: CSARDVTQRNQPQHF. DNA of the CDR3: TGCAGTGCTAGAGACGTTACCCAGAGGAATCAGCCCCAGCATTTT.

This clonotype has just a few counts. This rearrangement joins TRBV27 to TRBJ1-2; 8 positions match TRBD1. Germline V gives CDR1 MNHEY, CDR2 SMNVEV (reference sequence). There are 14 residues in the CDR3. V gave up 5 bases and J gave up 7 bases; unmatched junction bases: 9. CDR3 residues: CASSQGQGRSGYTF. The CDR3 nucleotides read TGTGCCAGCAGTCAAGGACAGGGAAGATCTGGCTACACCTTC.